The 17 T cell receptor beta chains presented below share a single source sample, sequenced in a study of blood T cell repertoires in COVID-19. Sequenced by immunoSEQ multiplex PCR; TCRdb stores in-frame clones only, minus some. This table holds about 100,000 clones, about 91% found once. The sample was peripheral blood. These receptors were obtained from a human donor in a cohort sampled during active COVID-19.

This sequence joins TRBV5-1 and TRBJ1-2; a weak D match, TRBD1 (6 bases). V dropped 3 bases and J dropped 3 bases, with 9 bases sitting between them. The CDR3 spans 13 residues. Germline V gives CDR1 SGHRS, CDR2 YFSETQ. CDR3 protein: CASSSRTDYGYTF. CDR3 DNA sequence: TGCGCCAGCAGCTCCCGGACAGACTATGGCTACACCTTC.

The chain carries TRBV19 and TRBJ2-1; D is undetermined. The ends were cut back, 3 bases at V and 0 bases at J, with 9 bases in the middle. The CDR3 totals 15 residues. Looked up from germline, CDR1 is LNHDA and CDR2 is SQIVND (reference sequence). In DNA form, the CDR3 reads TGTGCCAGTAGTATCCAGGCAAGCTCCTACAATGAGCAGTTCTTC. Translated: CASSIQASSYNEQFF. Full variable domain (outside the CDR3, taken from reference TRBV19 and TRBJ2-1): DGGITQSPKYLFRKEGQNVTLSCEQNLNHDAMYWYRQDPGQGLRLIYYSQIVNDFQKGDIAEGYSVSREKKESFPLTVTSAQKNPTAFYLCASSIQASSYNEQFFGPGTRLTVL.

V usage is TRBV28 and J usage is TRBJ2-7; 7 positions match TRBD1. The V gene's germline CDR1 is MDHEN and CDR2 SYDVKM. The length of the CDR3 is 14 residues. The trim removed 8 bases at V and 2 bases at J, leaving 9 bases unmatched. The DNA of the CDR3 is TGTGCCAGCGGATATCGGGACAGACCCTACGAGCAGTACTTC. This gives the protein CASGYRDRPYEQYF.

J is TRBJ2-1 and V is TRBV9; 12 nucleotides line up with TRBD2. There are 16 residues in the CDR3. Germline lookup yields CDR1 SGDLS and CDR2 YYNGEE. V gave up 0 bases and J gave up 7 bases; unmatched junction bases: 5. CDR3 sequence: CASSVAPGLAGNEQFF. In nucleotides, the CDR3 is TGTGCCAGCAGCGTAGCTCCAGGACTAGCGGGAAATGAGCAGTTCTTC. The full variable domain, its missing parts supplied by reference TRBV9 and TRBJ2-1, is DSGVTQTPKHLITATGQRVTLRCSPRSGDLSVYWYQQSLDQGLQFLIQYYNGEERAKGNILERFSAQQFPDLHSELNLSSLELGDSALYFCASSVAPGLAGNEQFFGPGTRLTVL.

V and J are TRBV5-1 and TRBJ2-7, with TRBD1 identical over 7 bases. Germline V gives CDR1 SGHRS, CDR2 YFSETQ. V was clipped by 7 bases and J by 1 base; unmatched bases: 5. The CDR3 totals 13 residues. CDR3 amino acids: CASAPGQSYEQYF. The CDR3 nucleotides read TGCGCCAGCGCCCCGGGACAGTCCTACGAGCAGTACTTC.

In regard to this clone: This sample also contains other DNA sequences that code for the same CDR3. The chain recombines TRBV9 with TRBJ1-4; 7 positions agree with TRBD1. The trim removed 0 bases at V and 7 bases at J, leaving 3 bases unmatched. CDR3 size: 14 residues. CDR1 is SGDLS, CDR2 YYNGEE, per germline. Here the CDR3 reads CASSVGQGGEKLFF. DNA of the CDR3: TGTGCCAGCAGCGTAGGACAGGGAGGTGAAAAACTGTTTTTT. Looking up the rest from reference TRBV9 and TRBJ1-4 gives the full variable domain: DSGVTQTPKHLITATGQRVTLRCSPRSGDLSVYWYQQSLDQGLQFLIQYYNGEERAKGNILERFSAQQFPDLHSELNLSSLELGDSALYFCASSVGQGGEKLFFGSGTQLSVL.

V is TRBV28 and J is TRBJ1-2; 10 nucleotides line up with TRBD1. Per germline, CDR1 MDHEN and CDR2 SYDVKM. This CDR3 spans 14 amino acids. Losses at the gene ends were 2 bases for V and 8 bases for J; bases not matched to a gene: 5. Here the CDR3 reads CASSLIDRGRGYTF. CDR3 nucleotide sequence: TGTGCCAGCAGTTTAATAGACAGGGGGCGCGGCTACACCTTC.

The rearrangement uses TRBV7-9 and TRBJ1-4; no reliable D call. Germline lookup yields CDR1 SEHNR and CDR2 FQNEAQ (reference sequence). The V end was cut by 0 bases, the J end by 7 bases, with 12 bases between. The CDR3 runs 15 residues. The CDR3 sequence: CASSLAPDSGEKLFF. The CDR3 DNA is TGTGCCAGCAGCTTAGCGCCTGACTCGGGTGAAAAACTGTTTTTT.

The chain is built from TRBV27 and TRBJ2-7; 10 bases align to TRBD2. Looked up from germline, CDR1 is MNHEY and CDR2 is SMNVEV (reference sequence). The CDR3 contains 14 residues. J lost 4 bases, V lost 2 bases, and 2 bases had no gene match. CDR3 nucleotide sequence: TGTGCCAGCAGTTTAAGCGGGAGGGTTTACGAGCAGTACTTC. It translates to CASSLSGRVYEQYF.

The CDR3: CASSGETGELFF. In nucleotides, the CDR3 is TGTGCCAGCAGTGGCGAAACCGGGGAGCTGTTTTTT. V usage is TRBV2 and J usage is TRBJ2-2; no reliable D call. This CDR3 has 12 residues. Looked up from germline, CDR1 is SNHLY and CDR2 is FYNNEI. V lost 4 bases to trimming and J lost 5 bases, with 5 bases between them.

The V and J genes are TRBV5-6 and TRBJ2-5; 7 bases line up with TRBD2. The trim removed 4 bases at V and 7 bases at J, leaving 13 bases unmatched. CDR3 length equals 15 residues. Germline V gene sequence: CDR1 SGHDT, CDR2 YYEEEE. CDR3 residues: CASSLSGFQARTQYF. The CDR3 DNA follows: TGTGCCAGCAGCCTTAGCGGGTTTCAAGCTAGGACCCAGTACTTC.

The V call is TRBV6-2 or TRBV6-3, the J call TRBJ2-7, with D hard to call. The germline gives CDR1 MNHEY, CDR2 SVGEGT. The V and J ends lost 2 bases and 2 bases respectively, with 10 bases between them. This CDR3 region has 14 residues. The CDR3 loop reads CASSYLRGTYEQYF. CDR3 in DNA: TGTGCCAGCAGTTACCTCAGAGGAACCTACGAGCAGTACTTC.

The chain combines TRBV30 with TRBJ2-3, with 8 bases lining up with TRBD2. In germline, CDR1 is GTSNPN, CDR2 SVGIG (reference sequence). V trimming: 0 bases; J trimming: 7 bases; junction bases outside the gene matches: 9. This CDR3 region has 15 residues. CDR3 DNA sequence: TGTGCCTGGAGTGTCGCCCCGGGAGGGCTAAATACGCAGTATTTT. It is translated as CAWSVAPGGLNTQYF. The whole variable domain, remainder taken from reference TRBV30 and TRBJ2-3, is SQTIHQWPATLVQPVGSPLSLECTVEGTSNPNLYWYRQAAGRGLQLLFYSVGIGQISSEVPQNLSASRPQDRQFILSSKKLLLSDSGFYLCAWSVAPGGLNTQYFGPGTRLTVL.

This rearrangement joins TRBV5-1 to TRBJ2-3, with TRBD2 identical over 7 bases. V lost 0 bases and J lost 4; bases outside the gene matches: 11. The CDR3 loop spans 17 amino acids. The germline gives CDR1 SGHRS, CDR2 YFSETQ. Here the CDR3 DNA reads TGCGCCAGCAGCTTGGCCCGGTGGGAGGGCCGATCAGATACGCAGTATTTT. Translation: CASSLARWEGRSDTQYF.

The V call is TRBV19, the J call TRBJ2-2; tentatively, D is TRBD2 (6 bases). The CDR3 extends over 14 amino acids. Trimming removed 4 bases from V and 5 bases from J, with 11 bases in between. Germline V gives CDR1 LNHDA, CDR2 SQIVND (reference sequence). The CDR3 here is CASSTGGYTGELFF. The CDR3 region has the DNA TGTGCCAGTAGTACCGGGGGATATACCGGGGAGCTGTTTTTT. Drawing the rest from reference TRBV19 and TRBJ2-2, the complete variable domain is DGGITQSPKYLFRKEGQNVTLSCEQNLNHDAMYWYRQDPGQGLRLIYYSQIVNDFQKGDIAEGYSVSREKKESFPLTVTSAQKNPTAFYLCASSTGGYTGELFFGEGSRLTVL.

V and J are TRBV29-1 and TRBJ2-7; 10 bases line up with TRBD1. The CDR3 spans 11 residues. Germline V gene lookup returns CDR1 SQVTM and CDR2 ANQGSEA. Trimming removed 6 bases from V and 9 bases from J; junction bases left unmatched: 5. CDR3 amino acids: CSVGGQGGQYF. The CDR3 bases are TGCAGCGTAGGAGGACAGGGGGGGCAGTACTTC.

J is TRBJ2-1 and V is TRBV5-1; 11 bases match TRBD2. Germline assignment: CDR1 SGHRS and CDR2 YFSETQ. The length of the CDR3 is 15 residues. V lost 4 bases to trimming and J lost 6 bases; unmatched junction nucleotides: 6. This CDR3 reads CASSASGTSGNEQFF. CDR3 DNA: TGCGCCAGCAGCGCCTCCGGGACTAGCGGCAATGAGCAGTTCTTC.